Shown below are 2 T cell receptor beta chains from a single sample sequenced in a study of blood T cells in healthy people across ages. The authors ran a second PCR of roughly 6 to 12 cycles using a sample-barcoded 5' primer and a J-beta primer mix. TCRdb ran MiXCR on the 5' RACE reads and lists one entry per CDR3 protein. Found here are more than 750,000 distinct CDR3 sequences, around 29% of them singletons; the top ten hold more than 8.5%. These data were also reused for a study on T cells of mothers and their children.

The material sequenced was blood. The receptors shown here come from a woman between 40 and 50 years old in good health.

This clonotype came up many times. The CDR3 here is CSVVDMVSYNEQFF. DNA of the CDR3: TGCAGCGTTGTTGATATGGTCTCCTACAATGAGCAGTTCTTC. The rearrangement links TRBV29-1 to TRBJ2-1; D call uncertain. V lost 4 bases and J lost 0, with 10 bases in between. Germline V gene sequence: CDR1 SQVTM, CDR2 ANQGSEA. This CDR3 is 14 amino acids long.

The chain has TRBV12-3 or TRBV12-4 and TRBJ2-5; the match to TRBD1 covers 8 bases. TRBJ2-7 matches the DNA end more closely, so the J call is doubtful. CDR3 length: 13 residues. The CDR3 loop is CASSPSGGSEQYF. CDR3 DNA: TGTGCCAGCAGCCCCTCAGGGGGCTCCGAGCAGTACTTC.